Detailed here is one TCR beta chain. This CDR3 is built from 13 residues. Germline-derived CDR1 and CDR2 are PRHDT and FYEKMQ (reference sequence). Deletions cut 4 bases from V and 5 bases from J, with 11 bases between. This specimen belongs to a study of blood T cell repertoires in COVID-19. Across the whole study: The study drew acute and convalescent COVID-19 samples from the United States, Italy and Spain. From T cells, B-cell-depleted T cells, or PBMCs came the material, which was cDNA or gDNA.

Original analysis: Reference gene primer amplification in the assay estimated nucleated cell counts. The protocol was immunoSEQ multiplex PCR, while the TCRdb copy is restricted to in-frame clones and leaves out a portion. That table furnishes V, J and clone size, whereas the DNA furnished D and trimming. The table has more than 55,000 clones, around 91% seen once; the top ten hold 18%. Followed over time, Seattle patients had been enrolled while infection was active. This chain connects TRBV13 to TRBJ1-1; D is possibly TRBD1 (6 bases). The TCR sequence derives from an older woman with COVID-19, enrolled during active disease. Sequenced material: peripheral blood. Here the CDR3 DNA reads TGTGCCAGCAGCTCGCCGGGACATACTGAAGCTTTCTTT. This translates into CASSSPGHTEAFF. The full variable domain, in which reference TRBV13 and TRBJ1-1 provide the parts outside the CDR3, is AAGVIQSPRHLIKEKRETATLKCYPIPRHDTVYWYQQGPGQDPQFLISFYEKMQSDKGSIPDRFSAQQFSDYHSELNMSSLELGDSALYFCASSSPGHTEAFFGQGTRLTVV.